This entry lists 28 T cell receptor beta chains sequenced from one sample in a study of cytomegalovirus exposure and HLA in healthy donors (dated by TCRdb to about 2017). Library preparation employed the immunoSEQ multiplex PCR assay. For the multiplex PCR, a mixture combining 60 forward primers for TCR Vbeta segments and 13 reverse primers for TCR Jbeta segments was used. TCRdb limited this immuneACCESS table to in-frame rearrangements with V and J called. A share of clones is missing; checked studies link under half to unresolved V genes, and the rest is unexplained. The sample contains 180,000 or so clones, 70% to 85% of them found a single time. The ten largest clones take up about 0.092% of the sample. Sequencing used PBMCs. The receptors were sampled from a boy aged 2 to 10 in good health and CMV-seronegative.

This clone has just a few counts. The chain has TRBV5-6 and TRBJ1-3; 8 bases agree with TRBD1. Germline CDR1 reads SGHDT; CDR2 reads YYEEEE. This CDR3 has 16 amino acids. With 1 base clipped from V and 4 bases from J, the junction kept 7 bases outside the gene matches. CDR3: CASSLSGGGLGNTIYF. CDR3 coding DNA: TGTGCCAGCAGCTTGTCAGGGGGCGGACTAGGAAACACCATATATTTT.

The rearrangement joins TRBV7-2 to TRBJ1-2; TRBD1 might be the D (5 bases). CDR1 is SGHTA and CDR2 is FQGNSA in the germline V gene. The CDR3 consists of 15 residues. V dropped 1 base and J dropped 5 bases, with 14 bases sitting between them. The CDR3 DNA is TGTGCCAGCAGCTTAGAGGTTGGGGGAGGGTATGGCTACACCTTC. This gives the protein CASSLEVGGGYGYTF.

This chain connects TRBV5-6 to TRBJ2-5; the match to TRBD1 covers 8 bases. This CDR3 contains 14 residues. The germline CDR1 and CDR2 sequences are SGHDT and YYEEEE. With V trimmed by 3 bases and J by 7 bases, 8 bases remained unmatched. CDR3 bases: TGTGCCAGCAGCTCCGGACAGGGACCAGGGACCCAGTACTTC. This sequence encodes CASSSGQGPGTQYF.

The chain recombines TRBV7-2 with TRBJ2-5; perhaps TRBD1 as D (6 bases). CDR1 and CDR2 from the germline V gene are SGHTA and FQGNSA. The length of the CDR3 is 17 residues. V shed 1 base and J shed 0 bases, with 15 bases lying between them. The CDR3 region is CASSLGALQGNQETQYF. The DNA of the CDR3 is TGTGCCAGCAGCTTAGGGGCCCTGCAGGGGAACCAAGAGACCCAGTACTTC. Variable domain in full (rest from reference TRBV7-2 and TRBJ2-5): GAGVSQSPSNKVTEKGKDVELRCDPISGHTALYWYRQSLGQGLEFLIYFQGNSAPDKSGLPSDRFSAERTGGSVSTLTIQRTQQEDSAVYLCASSLGALQGNQETQYFGPGTRLLVL.

The genes are TRBV5-8 and TRBJ2-3; D unresolved. This CDR3 region has 12 residues. V lost 1 base and J 3 bases, leaving 3 bases between the germline ends. The germline V gene encodes CDR1 SGHTS and CDR2 YDEGEE. The CDR3: CASSLSTDTQYF. The CDR3 nucleotides are TGTGCCAGCAGCTTGTCAACAGATACGCAGTATTTT.

V is TRBV7-2 and J is TRBJ2-1; tentative D call: TRBD1 (5 bases). The CDR3 consists of 13 residues. Germline V gene data show CDR1 as SGHTA and CDR2 as FQGNSA. Trimming stripped 3 bases from V and 4 bases from J, with 7 bases between. In DNA form, the CDR3 reads TGTGCCAGCAGCTTGACAGATTACAATGAGCAGTTCTTC. Translated: CASSLTDYNEQFF.

The rearrangement uses TRBV4-1 and TRBJ2-7; maybe TRBD1 (6 bases). The CDR3 is 19 residues long. V was trimmed by 0 bases and J by 3 bases, leaving 24 bases between them. Germline V CDR1 and CDR2: MGHRA, YSYEKL. CDR3 region: CASSQDRTDFHGPIYEQYF. The CDR3 DNA follows: TGCGCCAGCAGCCAAGATAGGACAGACTTCCATGGGCCTATCTACGAGCAGTACTTC.

The rearrangement uses TRBV27 and TRBJ2-7; TRBD2 matches 9 bases. The germline V gene has CDR1 MNHEY and CDR2 SMNVEV (reference sequence). Trimming at V came to 1 base and at J to 5 bases, leaving 3 bases not matched to a gene. The CDR3 loop spans 14 amino acids. CDR3 in DNA: TGTGCCAGCAGTTTATTCGGGACTAGCCACGAGCAGTACTTC. Translating gives CASSLFGTSHEQYF.

The CDR3 bases are TGTGCCAGCCGACCGAGACTAGCGGGGTACGAGCAGTACTTC. It specifies CASRPRLAGYEQYF. The chain carries TRBV7-8 and TRBJ2-7; 11 bases line up with TRBD2. This CDR3 contains 14 residues. V lost 8 bases to trimming and J lost 4 bases; unmatched junction nucleotides: 7. Germline loops: CDR1 SGHVS, CDR2 FQNEAQ.

This chain links TRBV9 with TRBJ2-7; D perhaps matches TRBD1 (5 bases). Trimming shortened V by 4 bases and J by 5 bases, and 16 bases separated the two germline ends. The CDR3 contains 14 residues. Looked up from germline, CDR1 is SGDLS and CDR2 is YYNGEE. This CDR3 is CASSPTVYTDEQYF. CDR3 DNA sequence: TGTGCCAGCAGCCCGACAGTTTATACCGACGAGCAGTACTTC.

The J gene is TRBJ2-1, the V gene TRBV9; a possible D gene is TRBD2 (5 bases). V shed 4 bases and J shed 6 bases, with 14 bases lying between them. CDR1 SGDLS and CDR2 YYNGEE come from the germline V gene. The CDR3 has 14 amino acids. Written as DNA, the CDR3 is TGTGCCAGCAGCAACATATATGGAGGCAATGAGCAGTTCTTC. Its protein product is CASSNIYGGNEQFF. Looking up the rest from reference TRBV9 and TRBJ2-1 gives the full variable domain: DSGVTQTPKHLITATGQRVTLRCSPRSGDLSVYWYQQSLDQGLQFLIQYYNGEERAKGNILERFSAQQFPDLHSELNLSSLELGDSALYFCASSNIYGGNEQFFGPGTRLTVL.

The rearrangement uses TRBV19 and TRBJ2-3; maybe TRBD2 (5 bases). The CDR3 is made up of 13 amino acids. In germline, CDR1 is LNHDA, CDR2 SQIVND (reference sequence). Trimming took off 11 bases at V and 3 bases at J, with 15 bases between the two ends. In nucleotides, the CDR3 is TGTGCCTGTGGTGGAGGTCGGACAGATACGCAGTATTTT. This codes for CACGGGRTDTQYF.

The chain is built from TRBV13 and TRBJ2-5, with 7 bases identical to TRBD1. The junction had 4 bases not matched to a gene; V was cut back by 5 bases and J by 1 base. Germline CDR1 and CDR2: PRHDT and FYEKMQ (reference sequence). CDR3 length: 14 residues. In nucleotides, the CDR3 is TGTGCCAGCAGCGCAGGACAGGTCCAAGAGACCCAGTACTTC. Protein: CASSAGQVQETQYF.

Remarks on this clone: Germline is not matched at one junction end, which may reflect a read error. The V and J genes are TRBV7-8 and TRBJ2-6, with D possibly matching TRBD2 (7 bases). The CDR3 runs 15 residues. Germline V gives CDR1 SGHVS, CDR2 FQNEAQ. CDR3 amino acids: CASSPERGGANGLTF. The CDR3, as DNA: TGTGCCAGCAGCCCAGAGCGAGGGGGGGCCAACGGCCTGACTTTC.

V usage is TRBV2 and J usage is TRBJ2-5, with D possibly matching TRBD1 (7 bases). The CDR3 has 15 residues. The germline gives CDR1 SNHLY, CDR2 FYNNEI. Deletions cut 2 bases from V and 5 bases from J, with 15 bases between. The CDR3 here is CASSEQGGWGETQYF. The CDR3, as DNA: TGTGCCAGCAGTGAACAGGGGGGCTGGGGGGAGACCCAGTACTTC.

The chain is built from TRBV7-2 and TRBJ1-1; D possibly corresponds to TRBD1 (6 bases). The CDR3 is 15 amino acids. The V and J ends lost 5 bases and 0 bases respectively, with 13 bases between them. Germline V gene lookup returns CDR1 SGHTA and CDR2 FQGNSA. The CDR3 spells CASSPRGALNTEAFF. The CDR3 coding sequence is TGTGCCAGCAGCCCTCGGGGGGCCTTGAACACTGAAGCTTTCTTT.

V is TRBV5-1 and J is TRBJ1-2; unclear D gene. The CDR3 contains 12 residues. V was shortened by 3 bases and J by 6 bases, with 9 bases between the two germline ends. The germline V gene encodes CDR1 SGHRS and CDR2 YFSETQ. The CDR3 sequence is CASSSNMDGYTF. In nucleotides, the CDR3 is TGCGCCAGCAGCTCGAACATGGATGGCTACACCTTC.

This sequence joins TRBV19 and TRBJ2-7; a possible D gene is TRBD2 (5 bases). The V and J ends lost 1 base and 0 bases respectively, with 13 bases between them. Germline CDR1 LNHDA, CDR2 SQIVND (reference sequence). The length of the CDR3 is 16 residues. The CDR3 nucleotides are TGTGCCAGTAGTATAGGACACTCTGCGGGCTCCTACGAGCAGTACTTC. Amino acid sequence: CASSIGHSAGSYEQYF. The whole variable domain, filled in from reference TRBV19 and TRBJ2-7, reads DGGITQSPKYLFRKEGQNVTLSCEQNLNHDAMYWYRQDPGQGLRLIYYSQIVNDFQKGDIAEGYSVSREKKESFPLTVTSAQKNPTAFYLCASSIGHSAGSYEQYFGPGTRLTVT.

V gene TRBV27 combines with J gene TRBJ1-1, with D maybe TRBD1 (6 bases). This CDR3 has 14 residues. Between the trimmed V and J ends, which lost 5 bases and 2 bases, there was a span of 12 bases. Germline assignment: CDR1 MNHEY and CDR2 SMNVEV (reference sequence). CDR3 loop: CASSPQGINTEAFF. Here the CDR3 DNA reads TGTGCCAGCAGTCCGCAGGGGATCAACACTGAAGCTTTCTTT.

V usage is TRBV7-8 and J usage is TRBJ2-4, with D possibly matching TRBD2 (7 bases). The germline V and J ends were trimmed by 5 bases and 2 bases, with 19 bases remaining between them. Germline-derived CDR1 and CDR2 are SGHVS and FQNEAQ. The CDR3 length is 17 residues. CDR3 protein: CASSTLLGGVSKNIQYF. CDR3 in DNA: TGTGCCAGCAGCACACTACTAGGGGGGGTCTCCAAAAACATTCAGTACTTC.

The chain links TRBV10-3 to TRBJ2-5, with a possible D match to TRBD1 (6 bases). With 6 bases removed from V and 4 bases from J, the gap between germline ends came to 12 bases. Germline V gene sequence: CDR1 ENHRY, CDR2 SYGVKD. The CDR3 length is 13 residues. The CDR3 coding sequence is TGTGCCATCAGAACAGGGATTGCAGAGACCCAGTACTTC. Translating it yields CAIRTGIAETQYF.

The J gene is TRBJ1-4, the V gene TRBV7-5. TRBV7-5 is marked as a pseudogene. CDR3 length equals 15 residues. CDR3 coding DNA: TGTGCCAGAAGCTTAGGAGGAGACCATATGGAAAAACTGTTTTTT. Translating gives CARSLGGDHMEKLFF.

This clone was seen a handful of times. The chain employs TRBV19 and TRBJ1-1; D may be TRBD1 (5 bases). The germline V gene encodes CDR1 LNHDA and CDR2 SQIVND (reference sequence). CDR3 size: 15 residues. Trimming took 8 bases from V and 3 from J, leaving 19 bases between them. CDR3 amino acids: CASPQFNRFDTEAFF. The CDR3 DNA is TGTGCCAGTCCACAATTTAACAGGTTCGACACTGAAGCTTTCTTT. Full variable domain (rest looked up from reference TRBV19 and TRBJ1-1): DGGITQSPKYLFRKEGQNVTLSCEQNLNHDAMYWYRQDPGQGLRLIYYSQIVNDFQKGDIAEGYSVSREKKESFPLTVTSAQKNPTAFYLCASPQFNRFDTEAFFGQGTRLTVV.

CDR3 in amino acids: CASSPGGSEAFF. The CDR3 nucleotides read TGTGCCAGCAGTCCCGGGGGGTCCGAAGCTTTCTTT. The J gene is TRBJ1-1, the V gene TRBV9; possibly TRBD1 for D (5 bases). This CDR3 region has 12 residues. The V end was cut by 5 bases, the J end by 8 bases, with 13 bases between. The V gene's germline CDR1 is SGDLS and CDR2 YYNGEE.

The chain is built from TRBV9 and TRBJ1-3; 7 bases are shared with TRBD1. The V gene's germline CDR1 is SGDLS and CDR2 YYNGEE. CDR3 length: 15 residues. The V gene end was trimmed by 0 bases and the J gene end by 8 bases; junction bases not matched to a gene: 8. CDR3: CASSVGAGGVDTIYF. Written as DNA, the CDR3 is TGTGCCAGCAGCGTAGGGGCAGGGGGTGTGGACACCATATATTTT.

The chain couples TRBV27 to TRBJ1-1; D is possibly TRBD1 (6 bases). V dropped 5 bases and J dropped 8 bases, with 12 bases sitting between them. CDR1 is MNHEY and CDR2 is SMNVEV in the germline V gene (reference sequence). The CDR3 has 12 amino acids. The CDR3 nucleotides are TGTGCCAGCAGTCTTGGGGGGGCGGAAGCTTTCTTT. Amino acids: CASSLGGAEAFF.

The genes are TRBV6-5 and TRBJ1-1, with D unresolved. The germline V gene encodes CDR1 MNHEY and CDR2 SVGAGI. With 0 bases removed from V and 10 bases from J, the gap between germline ends came to 12 bases. The CDR3 sequence is 13 residues long. The CDR3 loop reads CASSYSTLRGAFF. The CDR3 bases are TGTGCCAGCAGTTACTCGACCTTACGGGGAGCTTTCTTT.

The chain combines TRBV2 with TRBJ1-2, with a possible D match to TRBD1 (5 bases). The V and J ends lost 4 bases and 4 bases respectively, with 10 bases between them. CDR1 is SNHLY, CDR2 FYNNEI, per germline. The CDR3 has 13 amino acids. The CDR3 nucleotides read TGTGCCAGCAGTGGCGGGGGAAGCTATGGCTACACCTTC. Translated, it gives CASSGGGSYGYTF.